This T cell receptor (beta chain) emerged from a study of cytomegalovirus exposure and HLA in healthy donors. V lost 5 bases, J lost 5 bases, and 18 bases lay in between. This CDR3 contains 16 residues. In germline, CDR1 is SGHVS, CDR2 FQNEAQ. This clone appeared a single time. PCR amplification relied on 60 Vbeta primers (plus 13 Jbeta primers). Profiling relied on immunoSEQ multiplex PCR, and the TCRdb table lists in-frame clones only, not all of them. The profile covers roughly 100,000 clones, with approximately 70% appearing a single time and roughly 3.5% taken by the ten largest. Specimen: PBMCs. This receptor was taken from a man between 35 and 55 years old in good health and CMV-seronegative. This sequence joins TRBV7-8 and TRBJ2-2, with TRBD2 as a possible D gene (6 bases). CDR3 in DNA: TGTGCCAGCAGCCCCCAACTAGCAGAAACGACCGGGGAGCTGTTTTTT. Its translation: CASSPQLAETTGELFF. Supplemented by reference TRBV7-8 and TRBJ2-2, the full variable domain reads GAGVSQSPRYKVAKRGQDVALRCDPISGHVSLFWYQQALGQGPEFLTYFQNEAQLDKSGLPSDRFFAERPEGSVSTLKIQRTQQEDSAVYLCASSPQLAETTGELFFGEGSRLTVL.